These T cell receptor beta chains were read from a single sample in a study of T cell responses to AZD1222 COVID-19 vaccine. Measured with immunoSEQ multiplex PCR; TCRdb has only the in-frame clones, and not every one. Among around 60,000 clones, roughly 90% were seen once, and the ten largest hold approximately 4.9%. Sequencing used peripheral blood, obtained on day 0 of AZD1222 vaccination. These receptors were taken from an adult in good health. The CDR3 runs from the conserved cysteine through the conserved F or W. The order of the fields is V gene, D gene, clone size, J gene, CDR3 protein, CDR3 DNA. A D gene is named only where the DNA matches it firmly. A row's size may be missing; if present it is once, few, many or a size class.

v_gene: TRBV4-1
d_gene: .
abundance: .
j_gene: TRBJ1-1
CDR3aa: CASSRMNTEAFF
CDR3nt: TGCGCCAGCAGCAGGATGAACACTGAAGCTTTCTTT

v_gene: TRBV5-1
d_gene: TRBD2
abundance: .
j_gene: TRBJ2-7
CDR3aa: CASSLTSGGPYEQYF
CDR3nt: TGCGCCAGCAGCTTAACTAGCGGTGGGCCCTACGAGCAGTACTTC

v_gene: TRBV5-1
d_gene: TRBD1
abundance: .
j_gene: TRBJ2-2
CDR3aa: CASSPRTGQTGELFF
CDR3nt: TGCGCCAGCAGCCCTCGGACAGGACAGACCGGGGAGCTGTTTTTT

v_gene: TRBV18
d_gene: TRBD1
abundance: .
j_gene: TRBJ1-2
CDR3aa: CASSRQGKPSDYGYTF
CDR3nt: TGTGCCAGCTCAAGACAGGGGAAGCCCTCGGACTATGGCTACACCTTC

v_gene: TRBV5-1
d_gene: .
abundance: .
j_gene: TRBJ1-1
CDR3aa: CASSRDGDTEAFF
CDR3nt: TGCGCCAGCAGCCGGGACGGCGACACTGAAGCTTTCTTT

v_gene: TRBV6-5
d_gene: .
abundance: .
j_gene: TRBJ1-6
CDR3aa: CASSYGSSYNSPLHF
CDR3nt: TGTGCCAGCAGTTACGGGAGCTCCTATAATTCACCCCTCCACTTT

v_gene: TRBV20-1
d_gene: .
abundance: .
j_gene: TRBJ2-5
CDR3aa: CSASMAGSLMETQYF
CDR3nt: TGCAGTGCTAGTATGGCGGGGAGCCTAATGGAGACCCAGTACTTC

v_gene: TRBV30
d_gene: .
abundance: .
j_gene: TRBJ1-6
CDR3aa: CAWSLRHDSPLHF
CDR3nt: TGTGCCTGGAGCCTCAGACACGATTCACCCCTCCACTTT

v_gene: TRBV9
d_gene: .
abundance: once
j_gene: TRBJ1-4
CDR3aa: CASSPDTSNEKLFF
CDR3nt: TGTGCCAGCAGCCCGGACACCTCTAATGAAAAACTGTTTTTT

v_gene: TRBV30
d_gene: .
abundance: once
j_gene: TRBJ1-2
CDR3aa: CAWMGKEEGSYGYTF
CDR3nt: TGTGCCTGGATGGGGAAAGAGGAGGGTAGCTATGGCTACACCTTC

v_gene: TRBV7-2
d_gene: .
abundance: .
j_gene: TRBJ2-1
CDR3aa: CASSPFGTPNEQFF
CDR3nt: TGTGCCAGCAGCCCTTTCGGAACCCCTAATGAGCAGTTCTTC

v_gene: TRBV6-1
d_gene: .
abundance: .
j_gene: TRBJ1-6
CDR3aa: CASSEQGFGHNSPLHF
CDR3nt: TGTGCCAGCAGTGAACAGGGTTTCGGTCATAATTCACCCCTCCACTTT

v_gene: TRBV19
d_gene: TRBD1
abundance: .
j_gene: TRBJ1-1
CDR3aa: CASSPQQGANTEAFF
CDR3nt: TGTGCCAGTAGTCCCCAACAGGGGGCTAACACTGAAGCTTTCTTT

v_gene: TRBV6-5
d_gene: TRBD1
abundance: .
j_gene: TRBJ1-6
CDR3aa: CASRRDSHNSPLHF
CDR3nt: TGTGCCAGCAGGCGGGACAGCCATAATTCACCCCTCCACTTT

v_gene: TRBV6-5
d_gene: .
abundance: .
j_gene: TRBJ1-6
CDR3aa: CASSYSTQGRDSPLHF
CDR3nt: TGTGCCAGCAGTTACTCGACTCAGGGGAGGGATTCACCCCTCCACTTT

v_gene: TRBV16
d_gene: .
abundance: few
j_gene: TRBJ1-2
CDR3aa: CASSQSETPRPNYGYTF
CDR3nt: TGTGCCAGCAGCCAATCGGAGACACCTCGCCCCAACTATGGCTACACCTTC

v_gene: TRBV4-1
d_gene: TRBD2
abundance: .
j_gene: TRBJ2-1
CDR3aa: CASSQDERGSYNEQFF
CDR3nt: TGCGCCAGCAGCCAAGATGAGCGGGGCTCCTACAATGAGCAGTTCTTC

v_gene: TRBV7-2
d_gene: .
abundance: .
j_gene: TRBJ1-5
CDR3aa: CASSRDGLSNQPQHF
CDR3nt: TGTGCCAGCAGTCGGGACGGACTTAGCAATCAGCCCCAGCATTTT

v_gene: TRBV9
d_gene: .
abundance: .
j_gene: TRBJ2-6
CDR3aa: CASSVEGSGANVLTF
CDR3nt: TGTGCCAGCAGCGTAGAAGGGTCTGGGGCCAACGTCCTGACTTTC

v_gene: TRBV19
d_gene: .
abundance: .
j_gene: TRBJ2-7
CDR3aa: CASRGSRGEEQYF
CDR3nt: TGTGCCAGTAGGGGATCAAGGGGGGAAGAGCAGTACTTC

v_gene: TRBV2
d_gene: .
abundance: .
j_gene: TRBJ2-2
CDR3aa: CASSESAFSTGELFF
CDR3nt: TGTGCCAGCAGTGAATCGGCCTTCAGTACCGGGGAGCTGTTTTTT

v_gene: TRBV6-5
d_gene: TRBD1
abundance: .
j_gene: TRBJ2-2
CDR3aa: CASKKQGLAGELFF
CDR3nt: TGTGCCAGCAAAAAACAGGGGCTCGCCGGGGAGCTGTTTTTT

v_gene: TRBV18
d_gene: .
abundance: few
j_gene: TRBJ2-2
CDR3aa: CASSPPRGTGELFF
CDR3nt: TGTGCCAGCTCACCACCGAGAGGGACCGGGGAGCTGTTTTTT

v_gene: TRBV19
d_gene: TRBD1
abundance: .
j_gene: TRBJ1-1
CDR3aa: CASSQTTGFVSEAFF
CDR3nt: TGTGCCAGTAGTCAAACGACAGGGTTCGTGTCTGAAGCTTTCTTT

v_gene: TRBV25-1
d_gene: TRBD1
abundance: .
j_gene: TRBJ1-4
CDR3aa: CASRAFTGGKEKLFF
CDR3nt: TGTGCCAGCAGAGCCTTCACAGGGGGCAAGGAAAAACTGTTTTTT

v_gene: TRBV5-1
d_gene: TRBD1
abundance: .
j_gene: TRBJ1-2
CDR3aa: CASSLGTQGAMGYTF
CDR3nt: TGCGCCAGCAGCTTGGGGACGCAGGGGGCAATGGGCTACACCTTC

v_gene: TRBV5-1
d_gene: .
abundance: .
j_gene: TRBJ2-1
CDR3aa: CASSLTGATYNEQFF
CDR3nt: TGCGCCAGCAGCCTAACCGGAGCCACCTACAATGAGCAGTTCTTC

v_gene: TRBV18
d_gene: .
abundance: .
j_gene: TRBJ1-2
CDR3aa: CASSPGPLPSGYTF
CDR3nt: TGTGCCAGCTCACCGGGACCTCTCCCCTCTGGCTACACCTTC

v_gene: TRBV24-1
d_gene: TRBD1
abundance: .
j_gene: TRBJ1-2
CDR3aa: CATSREGGQWNYGYTF
CDR3nt: TGTGCCACCTCCCGCGAGGGGGGACAGTGGAACTATGGCTACACCTTC

v_gene: TRBV5-6
d_gene: .
abundance: .
j_gene: TRBJ1-2
CDR3aa: CASSWGVYGYTF
CDR3nt: TGTGCCAGCAGCTGGGGGGTCTATGGCTACACCTTC

v_gene: TRBV5-5
d_gene: .
abundance: .
j_gene: TRBJ1-1
CDR3aa: CASSLVPGANTEAFF
CDR3nt: TGTGCCAGCAGCTTGGTTCCGGGCGCGAACACTGAAGCTTTCTTT